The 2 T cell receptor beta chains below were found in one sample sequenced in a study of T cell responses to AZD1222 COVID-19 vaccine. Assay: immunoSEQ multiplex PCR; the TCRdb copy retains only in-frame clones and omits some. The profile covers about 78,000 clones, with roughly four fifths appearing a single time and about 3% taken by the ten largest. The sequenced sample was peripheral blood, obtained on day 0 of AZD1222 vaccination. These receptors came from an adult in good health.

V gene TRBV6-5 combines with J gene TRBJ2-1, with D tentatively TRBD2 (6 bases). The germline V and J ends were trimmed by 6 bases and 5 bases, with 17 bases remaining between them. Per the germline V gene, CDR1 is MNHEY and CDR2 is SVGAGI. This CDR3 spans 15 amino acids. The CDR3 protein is CASSPALAYNNEQFF. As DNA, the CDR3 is TGTGCCAGCAGCCCGGCGCTAGCGTACAACAATGAGCAGTTCTTC.

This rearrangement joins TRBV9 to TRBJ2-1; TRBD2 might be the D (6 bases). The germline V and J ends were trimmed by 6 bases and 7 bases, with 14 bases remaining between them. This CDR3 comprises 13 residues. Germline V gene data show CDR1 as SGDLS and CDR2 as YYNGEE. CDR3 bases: TGTGCCAGCACTTCAAGCGGGTTGAATGAGCAGTTCTTC. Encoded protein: CASTSSGLNEQFF. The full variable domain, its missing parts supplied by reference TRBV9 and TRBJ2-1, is DSGVTQTPKHLITATGQRVTLRCSPRSGDLSVYWYQQSLDQGLQFLIQYYNGEERAKGNILERFSAQQFPDLHSELNLSSLELGDSALYFCASTSSGLNEQFFGPGTRLTVL.